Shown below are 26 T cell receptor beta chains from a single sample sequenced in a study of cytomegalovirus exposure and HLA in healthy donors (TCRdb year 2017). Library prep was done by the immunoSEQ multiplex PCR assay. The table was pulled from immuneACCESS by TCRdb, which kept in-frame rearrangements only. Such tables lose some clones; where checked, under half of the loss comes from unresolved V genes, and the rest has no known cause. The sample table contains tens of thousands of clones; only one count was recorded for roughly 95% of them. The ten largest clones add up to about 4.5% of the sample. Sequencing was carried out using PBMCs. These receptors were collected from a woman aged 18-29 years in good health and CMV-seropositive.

The CDR3 nucleotides are TGTGCCAGCAGCACTTCATTAAACACTGAAGCTTTCTTT. Translated, it gives CASSTSLNTEAFF. The rearrangement links TRBV9 to TRBJ1-1, with D unclear. The germline V gene has CDR1 SGDLS and CDR2 YYNGEE. V was pared by 4 bases and J by 2 bases, with 9 bases between. The CDR3 runs to 13 residues.

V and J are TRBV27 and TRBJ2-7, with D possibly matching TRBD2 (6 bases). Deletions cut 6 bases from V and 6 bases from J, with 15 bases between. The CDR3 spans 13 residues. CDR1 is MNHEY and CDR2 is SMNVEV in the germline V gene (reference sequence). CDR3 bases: TGTGCCAGCAGATCCGGGACGCGGGGCGAGCAGTACTTC. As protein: CASRSGTRGEQYF.

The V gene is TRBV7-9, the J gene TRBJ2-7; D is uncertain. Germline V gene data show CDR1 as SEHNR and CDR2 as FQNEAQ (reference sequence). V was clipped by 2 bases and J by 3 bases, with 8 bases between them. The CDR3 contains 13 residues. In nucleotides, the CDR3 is TGTGCCAGCAGCTTACCAGGATTCTACGAGCAGTACTTC. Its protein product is CASSLPGFYEQYF.

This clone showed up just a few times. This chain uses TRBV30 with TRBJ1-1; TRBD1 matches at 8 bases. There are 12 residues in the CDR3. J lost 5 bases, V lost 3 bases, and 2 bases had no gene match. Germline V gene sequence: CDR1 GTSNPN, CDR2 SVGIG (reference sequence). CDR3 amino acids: CAWSTGGTEAFF. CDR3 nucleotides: TGTGCCTGGAGCACAGGGGGTACTGAAGCTTTCTTT. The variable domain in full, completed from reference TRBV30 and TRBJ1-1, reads SQTIHQWPATLVQPVGSPLSLECTVEGTSNPNLYWYRQAAGRGLQLLFYSVGIGQISSEVPQNLSASRPQDRQFILSSKKLLLSDSGFYLCAWSTGGTEAFFGQGTRLTVV.

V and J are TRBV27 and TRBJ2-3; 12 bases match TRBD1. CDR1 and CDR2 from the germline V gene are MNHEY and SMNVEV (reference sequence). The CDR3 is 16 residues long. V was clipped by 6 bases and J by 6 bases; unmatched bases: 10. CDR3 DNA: TGTGCCAGCAGCCGACCGGGACAGGGGGCGGGGGATACGCAGTATTTT. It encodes CASSRPGQGAGDTQYF.

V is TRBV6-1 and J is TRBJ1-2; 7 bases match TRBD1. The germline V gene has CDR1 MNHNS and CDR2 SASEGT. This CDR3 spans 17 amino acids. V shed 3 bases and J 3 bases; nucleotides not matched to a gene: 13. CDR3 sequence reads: CASSDIQGSTRYYGYTF. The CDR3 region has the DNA TGTGCCAGCAGTGATATACAGGGGTCCACAAGATACTATGGCTACACCTTC.

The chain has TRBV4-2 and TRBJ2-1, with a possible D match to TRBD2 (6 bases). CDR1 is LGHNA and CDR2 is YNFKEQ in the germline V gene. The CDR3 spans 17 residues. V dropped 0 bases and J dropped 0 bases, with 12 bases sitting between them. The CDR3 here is CASSQEGSGSSYNEQFF. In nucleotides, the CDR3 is TGTGCCAGCAGCCAAGAAGGTAGCGGTAGCTCCTACAATGAGCAGTTCTTC.

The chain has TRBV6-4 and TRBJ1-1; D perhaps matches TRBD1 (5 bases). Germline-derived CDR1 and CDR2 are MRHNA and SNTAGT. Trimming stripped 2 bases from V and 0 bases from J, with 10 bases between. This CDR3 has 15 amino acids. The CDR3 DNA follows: TGTGCCAGCAGTGACCCCGGGACTTTGAACACTGAAGCTTTCTTT. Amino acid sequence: CASSDPGTLNTEAFF.

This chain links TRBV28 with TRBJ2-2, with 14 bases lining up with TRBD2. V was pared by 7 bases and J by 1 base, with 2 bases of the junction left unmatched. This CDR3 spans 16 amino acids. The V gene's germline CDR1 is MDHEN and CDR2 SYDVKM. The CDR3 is CASIGLAGGNTGELFF. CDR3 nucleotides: TGTGCCAGCATCGGACTAGCGGGAGGGAACACCGGGGAGCTGTTTTTT.

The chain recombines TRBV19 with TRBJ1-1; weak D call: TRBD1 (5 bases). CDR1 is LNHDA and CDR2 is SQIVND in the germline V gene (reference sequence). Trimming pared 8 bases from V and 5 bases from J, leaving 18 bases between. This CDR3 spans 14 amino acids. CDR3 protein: CASAPLTGGTEAFF. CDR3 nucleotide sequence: TGTGCCAGTGCCCCCCTGACGGGGGGAACTGAAGCTTTCTTT.

In DNA form, the CDR3 reads TGTGCCAGCAGTTACTCTGCTAGCGGGAGTTGGCCTACGCAGTATTTT. Translation gives CASSYSASGSWPTQYF. V gene TRBV6-5 combines with J gene TRBJ2-3; 10 positions agree with TRBD2. This CDR3 comprises 16 residues. The germline V gene encodes CDR1 MNHEY and CDR2 SVGAGI. V lost 0 bases and J lost 8; bases outside the gene matches: 8.

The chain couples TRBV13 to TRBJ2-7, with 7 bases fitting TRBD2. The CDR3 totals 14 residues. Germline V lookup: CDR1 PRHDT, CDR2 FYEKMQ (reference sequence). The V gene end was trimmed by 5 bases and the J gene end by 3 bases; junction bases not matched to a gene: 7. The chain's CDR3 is CASSLRGLHYEQYF. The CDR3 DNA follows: TGTGCCAGCAGCCTCCGGGGACTACACTACGAGCAGTACTTC.

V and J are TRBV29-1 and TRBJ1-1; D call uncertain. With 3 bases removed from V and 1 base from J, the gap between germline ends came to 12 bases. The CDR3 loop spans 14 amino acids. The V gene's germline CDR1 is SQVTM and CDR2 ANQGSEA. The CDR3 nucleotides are TGCAGCGTTGAGAAGAGTTTGAAGAACACTGAAGCTTTCTTT. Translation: CSVEKSLKNTEAFF.

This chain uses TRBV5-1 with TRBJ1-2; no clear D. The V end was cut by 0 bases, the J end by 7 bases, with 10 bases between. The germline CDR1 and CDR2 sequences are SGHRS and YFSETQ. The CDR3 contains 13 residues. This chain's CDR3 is CASSLGSSSGYTF. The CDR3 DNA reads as TGCGCCAGCAGCTTGGGGAGTTCAAGTGGCTACACCTTC.

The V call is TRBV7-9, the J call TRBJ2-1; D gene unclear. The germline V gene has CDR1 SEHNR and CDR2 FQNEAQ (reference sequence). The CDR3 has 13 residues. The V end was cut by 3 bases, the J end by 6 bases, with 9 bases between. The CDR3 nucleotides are TGTGCCAGCAGCTTGGTCACTCGCAATGAGCAGTTCTTC. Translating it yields CASSLVTRNEQFF.

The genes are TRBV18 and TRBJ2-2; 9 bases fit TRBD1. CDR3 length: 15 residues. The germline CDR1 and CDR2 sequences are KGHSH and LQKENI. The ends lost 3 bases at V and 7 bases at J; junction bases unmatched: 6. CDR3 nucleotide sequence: TGTGCCAGCTCACCGAGGACAGGGGTCGACGGGGAGCTGTTTTTT. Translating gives CASSPRTGVDGELFF.

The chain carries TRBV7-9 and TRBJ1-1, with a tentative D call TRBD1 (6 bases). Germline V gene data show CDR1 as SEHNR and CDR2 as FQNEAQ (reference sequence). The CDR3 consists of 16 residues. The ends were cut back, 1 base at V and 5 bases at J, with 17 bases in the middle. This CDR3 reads CASSLGRGTVRTEAFF. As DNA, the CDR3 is TGTGCCAGCAGCTTAGGCAGGGGCACGGTACGGACTGAAGCTTTCTTT.

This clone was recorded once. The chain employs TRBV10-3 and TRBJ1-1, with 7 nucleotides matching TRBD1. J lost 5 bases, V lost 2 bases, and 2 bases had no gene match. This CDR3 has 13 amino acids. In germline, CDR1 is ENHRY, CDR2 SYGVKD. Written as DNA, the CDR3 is TGTGCCATCAGTGAGGAACAGGGGACTGAAGCTTTCTTT. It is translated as CAISEEQGTEAFF.

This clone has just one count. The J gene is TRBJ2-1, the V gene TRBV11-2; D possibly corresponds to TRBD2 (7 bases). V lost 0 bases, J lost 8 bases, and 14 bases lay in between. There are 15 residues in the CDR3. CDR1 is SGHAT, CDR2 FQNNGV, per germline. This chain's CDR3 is CASSLEGGAFDEQFF. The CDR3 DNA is TGTGCCAGCAGCTTAGAAGGGGGGGCCTTTGATGAGCAGTTCTTC.

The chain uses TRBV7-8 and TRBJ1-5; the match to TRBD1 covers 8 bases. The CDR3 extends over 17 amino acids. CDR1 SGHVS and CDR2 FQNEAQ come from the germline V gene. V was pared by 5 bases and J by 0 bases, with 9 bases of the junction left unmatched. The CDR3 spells CASSPTKQGDSNQPQHF. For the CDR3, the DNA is TGTGCCAGCAGCCCGACAAAACAGGGGGATAGCAATCAGCCCCAGCATTTT.

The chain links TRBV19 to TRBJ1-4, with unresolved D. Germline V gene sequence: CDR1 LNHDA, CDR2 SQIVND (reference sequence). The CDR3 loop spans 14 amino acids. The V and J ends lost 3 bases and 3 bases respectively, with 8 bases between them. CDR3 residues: CASSMRLANEKLFF. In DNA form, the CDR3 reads TGTGCCAGTAGTATGCGATTGGCTAATGAAAAACTGTTTTTT.

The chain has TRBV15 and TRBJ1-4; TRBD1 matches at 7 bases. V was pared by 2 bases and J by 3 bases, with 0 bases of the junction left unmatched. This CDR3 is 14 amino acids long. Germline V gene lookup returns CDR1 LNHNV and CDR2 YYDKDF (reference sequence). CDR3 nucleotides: TGTGCCACCAGCAGACAGGGGGCTAATGAAAAACTGTTTTTT. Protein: CATSRQGANEKLFF.

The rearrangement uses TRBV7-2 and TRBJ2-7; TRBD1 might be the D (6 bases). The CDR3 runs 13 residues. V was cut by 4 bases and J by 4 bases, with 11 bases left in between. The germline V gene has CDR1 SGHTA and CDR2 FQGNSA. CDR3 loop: CASSSLQGYEQYF. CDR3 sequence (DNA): TGTGCCAGCAGCTCCCTACAGGGATACGAGCAGTACTTC. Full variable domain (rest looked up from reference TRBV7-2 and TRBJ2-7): GAGVSQSPSNKVTEKGKDVELRCDPISGHTALYWYRQSLGQGLEFLIYFQGNSAPDKSGLPSDRFSAERTGGSVSTLTIQRTQQEDSAVYLCASSSLQGYEQYFGPGTRLTVT.

DNA for the CDR3: TGTGCCAGCAGCTTATTGCGGGACAATGAGCAGTTCTTC. This gives the protein CASSLLRDNEQFF. This chain uses TRBV7-9 with TRBJ2-1, with D maybe TRBD2 (5 bases). Germline CDR1 and CDR2: SEHNR and FQNEAQ (reference sequence). There are 13 residues in the CDR3. V shed 2 bases and J shed 5 bases, with 7 bases lying between them.

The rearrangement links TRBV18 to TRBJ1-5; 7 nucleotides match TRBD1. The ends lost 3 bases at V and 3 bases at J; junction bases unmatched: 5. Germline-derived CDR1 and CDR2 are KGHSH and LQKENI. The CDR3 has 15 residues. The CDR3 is CASSPGTAINQPQHF. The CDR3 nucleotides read TGTGCCAGCTCACCCGGGACAGCTATCAATCAGCCCCAGCATTTT.

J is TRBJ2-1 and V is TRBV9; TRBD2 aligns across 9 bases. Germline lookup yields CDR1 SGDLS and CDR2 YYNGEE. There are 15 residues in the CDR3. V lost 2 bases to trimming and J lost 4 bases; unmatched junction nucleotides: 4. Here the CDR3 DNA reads TGTGCCAGCAGCGTTAGCGGGAGTCCTTACAATGAGCAGTTCTTC. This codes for CASSVSGSPYNEQFF.